Included here is one T cell receptor (beta chain) sequence, with context. Antigen unknown. CDR1 is SGHTA, CDR2 FQGNSA, per germline. CDR3 size: 15 residues. Trimming left V 4 bases short and J 3 bases short, with 13 bases between. The assay was immunoSEQ multiplex PCR, and TCRdb's table has in-frame clones only and misses some. Of tens of thousands of clones listed, about 90% are singletons. This specimen comes from a study of T cells in localized non-small cell lung cancer. Study observations and caveats: Heterogeneity remains possible, as sequencing covered one tumor region only. Out of the top 100 tumor clones, a median approximately 61 were seen in adjacent lung.

This clonotype originated in a male donor older than 55 with stage III squamous cell lung carcinoma. Specimen: peripheral blood, collected before any cancer treatment. The chain links TRBV7-2 to TRBJ2-1; D is possibly TRBD1 (6 bases). The chain's CDR3 is CASSWGQRLYNEQFF. As DNA, the CDR3 is TGTGCCAGCAGCTGGGGGCAGAGACTCTACAATGAGCAGTTCTTC.